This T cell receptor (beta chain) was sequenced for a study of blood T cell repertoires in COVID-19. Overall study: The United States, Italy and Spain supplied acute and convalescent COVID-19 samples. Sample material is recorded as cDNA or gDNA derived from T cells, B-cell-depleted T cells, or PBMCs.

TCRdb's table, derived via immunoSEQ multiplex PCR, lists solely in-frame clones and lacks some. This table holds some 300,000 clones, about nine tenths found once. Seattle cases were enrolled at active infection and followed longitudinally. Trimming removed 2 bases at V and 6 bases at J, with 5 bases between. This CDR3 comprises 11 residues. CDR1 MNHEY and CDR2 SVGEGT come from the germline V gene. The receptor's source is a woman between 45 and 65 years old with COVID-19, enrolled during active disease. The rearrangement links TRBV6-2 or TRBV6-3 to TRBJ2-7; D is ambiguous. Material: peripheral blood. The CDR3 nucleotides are TGTGCCAGCAGTTACCGGAGCGAGCAGTACTTC. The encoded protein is CASSYRSEQYF.